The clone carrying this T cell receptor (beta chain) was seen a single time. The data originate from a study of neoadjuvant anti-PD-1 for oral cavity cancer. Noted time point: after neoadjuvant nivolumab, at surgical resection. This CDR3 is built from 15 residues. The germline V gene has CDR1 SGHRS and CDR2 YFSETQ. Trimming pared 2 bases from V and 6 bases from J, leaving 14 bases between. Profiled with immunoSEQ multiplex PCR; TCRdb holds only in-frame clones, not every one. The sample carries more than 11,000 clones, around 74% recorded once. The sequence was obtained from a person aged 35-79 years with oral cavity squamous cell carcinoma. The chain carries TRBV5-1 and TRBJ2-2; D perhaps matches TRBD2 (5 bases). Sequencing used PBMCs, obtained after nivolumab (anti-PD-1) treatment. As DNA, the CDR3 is TGCGCCAGCAGCTTAGCGGTACCTGGACCCGGGGAGCTGTTTTTT. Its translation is CASSLAVPGPGELFF.